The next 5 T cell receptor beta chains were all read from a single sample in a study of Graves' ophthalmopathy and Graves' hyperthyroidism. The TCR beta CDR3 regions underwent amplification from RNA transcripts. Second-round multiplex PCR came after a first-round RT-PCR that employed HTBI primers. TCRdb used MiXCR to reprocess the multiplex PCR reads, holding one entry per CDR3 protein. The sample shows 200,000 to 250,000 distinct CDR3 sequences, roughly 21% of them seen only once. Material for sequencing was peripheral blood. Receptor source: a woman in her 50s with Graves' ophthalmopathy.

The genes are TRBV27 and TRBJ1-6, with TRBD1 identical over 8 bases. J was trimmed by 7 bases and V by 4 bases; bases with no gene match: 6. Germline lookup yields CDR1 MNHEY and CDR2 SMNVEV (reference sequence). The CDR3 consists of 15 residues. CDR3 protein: CASSSDRGLNSPLHF. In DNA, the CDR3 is TGTGCCAGCAGTTCTGACAGGGGATTAAATTCACCCCTCCACTTT.

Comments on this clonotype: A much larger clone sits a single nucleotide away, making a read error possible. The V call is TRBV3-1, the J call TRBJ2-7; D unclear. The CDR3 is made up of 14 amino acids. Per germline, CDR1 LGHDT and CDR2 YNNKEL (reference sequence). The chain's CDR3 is CAGSQVGQNYEQYF. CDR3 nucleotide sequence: TGTGCCGGCAGCCAAGTAGGGCAGAACTACGAGCAGTACTTC.

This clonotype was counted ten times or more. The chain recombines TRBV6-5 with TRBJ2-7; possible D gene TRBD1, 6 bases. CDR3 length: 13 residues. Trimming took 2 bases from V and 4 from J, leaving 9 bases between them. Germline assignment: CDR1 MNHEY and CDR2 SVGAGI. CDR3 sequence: CASSYKGEYEQYF. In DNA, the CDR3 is TGTGCCAGCAGTTACAAGGGGGAATACGAGCAGTACTTC.

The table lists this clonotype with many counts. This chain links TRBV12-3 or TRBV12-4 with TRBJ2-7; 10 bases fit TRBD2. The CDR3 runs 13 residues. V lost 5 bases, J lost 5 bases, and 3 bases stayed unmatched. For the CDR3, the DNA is TGTGCCAGCAGTAGCGGGAGGGTAGACGAGCAGTACTTC. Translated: CASSSGRVDEQYF.

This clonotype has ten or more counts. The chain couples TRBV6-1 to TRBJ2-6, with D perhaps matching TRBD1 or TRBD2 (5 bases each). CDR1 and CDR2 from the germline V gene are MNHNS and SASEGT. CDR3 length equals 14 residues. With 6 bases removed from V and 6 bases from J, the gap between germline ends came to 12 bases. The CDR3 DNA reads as TGTGCCAGCAGGGGGACCAGCGAGGCCAACGTCCTGACTTTC. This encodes CASRGTSEANVLTF.